This TCR beta chain is from a study of T cells in women clearing cervical HPV infection. The overall study: Controls' single incident HPV16 infection cleared within 12 months without precancer. General study results and limits: It is unknown whether associations predate infection; no effector/memory or HPV-specific sorting.

The CDR3 spans 11 residues. The germline CDR1 and CDR2 sequences are SGHDT and YYEEEE. V lost 7 bases to trimming and J lost 5 bases, with 7 bases between them. Produced via immunoSEQ multiplex PCR; TCRdb's table is partial and in-frame only. The record lists under 50,000 clones, of which the ten most abundant hold more than 0.8%. Note on this clone: What it recognizes is unknown. With the read ending 3 residues before the CDR3 end, the germline J gene is used to fill in that end.

The V and J genes are TRBV5-6 and TRBJ2-1; no reliable D call. Sample: blood buffy coat. The receptor comes from a woman aged 18-70 years with a cervical HPV16 infection that either progressed to CIN3+ or cleared (not recorded which). CDR3 bases read: TGTGCCAGCTACTCGAACAATGAG. This sequence encodes CASYSNNE. The full-length CDR3 reads as CASYSNNEQFF. Together with reference TRBV5-6 and TRBJ2-1, the CDR3 gives the full variable domain: DAGVTQSPTHLIKTRGQQVTLRCSPKSGHDTVSWYQQALGQGPQFIFQYYEEEERQRGNFPDRFSGHQFPNYSSELNVNALLLGDSALYLCASYSNNEQFFGPGTRLTVL.